These 27 T cell receptor beta chains originate from one sample sequenced in a study of CDR3 diversity in severe acne. TCRdb redid the calling of the PCR reads with MiXCR, one entry per CDR3 protein. The repertoire has around 85,000 distinct CDR3 sequences, 45% to 55% of them found once; the top ten carry around a tenth. The specimen sequenced was blood. These receptors originate from a male donor with severe acne vulgaris.

Points on this clonotype: Since the CDR3 does not end with the conserved phenylalanine or tryptophan, this likely comes from a read error. It is unclear where the CDR3 begins or ends on the DNA, so no DNA is shown, and the CDR3 is as TCRdb lists it. The chain is built from TRBV4-2 and TRBJ1-3; TRBD1, the table's D call, lacks a check against the DNA. Both ends counted, the CDR3 spans 8 residues. The V gene's germline CDR1 is LGHNA and CDR2 YNFKEQ. CDR3 sequence reads: CASSPEGA.

J is TRBJ2-5 and V is TRBV15; D remains unclear. Trimming removed 0 bases from V and 4 bases from J, with 9 bases in between. The CDR3 contains 14 residues. CDR1 is LNHNV, CDR2 YYDKDF, per germline (reference sequence). CDR3 in amino acids: CATSRDGYTETQYF. The CDR3 nucleotides are TGTGCCACCAGCAGAGACGGGTACACAGAGACCCAGTACTTC. The full variable domain, in which reference TRBV15 and TRBJ2-5 provide the parts outside the CDR3, is DAMVIQNPRYQVTQFGKPVTLSCSQTLNHNVMYWYQQKSSQAPKLLFHYYDKDFNNEADTPDNFQSRRPNTSFCFLDIRSPGLGDTAMYLCATSRDGYTETQYFGPGTRLLVL.

Details on this clonotype: The junction shows a germline mismatch at one end, possibly a read error. The chain combines TRBV2 with TRBJ2-2; D is unclear. Germline V gene sequence: CDR1 SNHLY, CDR2 FYNNEI. CDR3 length: 15 residues. The CDR3 DNA follows: TGCGCCGGCAACCGCGACACGGCGAACACGGGGGAGCTGTTTTTT. It is translated as CAGNRDTANTGELFF.

This clonotype was found once. The chain carries TRBV25-1 and TRBJ1-1; D might be TRBD1 (6 bases). V lost 1 base, J lost 4 bases, and 22 bases lay in between. The CDR3 is 18 residues long. Germline V gene lookup returns CDR1 MGHDK and CDR2 SYGVNS. CDR3: CASSEFGVGQGLSTEAFF. In nucleotides, the CDR3 is TGTGCCAGCAGTGAATTTGGGGTGGGGCAGGGGTTGAGCACTGAAGCTTTCTTT.

This chain uses TRBV29-1 with TRBJ2-7; 11 bases align to TRBD2. This CDR3 region has 13 residues. Germline assignment: CDR1 SQVTM and CDR2 ANQGSEA. With 1 base clipped from V and 7 bases from J, the junction kept 3 bases outside the gene matches. The DNA for the CDR3 is TGCAGCGTTGAAGGCGCTAGCGGGAGGGAGCAGTACTTC. Its protein product is CSVEGASGREQYF.

The chain employs TRBV7-2 and TRBJ2-6; D is perhaps TRBD1 (5 bases). The CDR3 spans 15 residues. Germline CDR1 reads SGHTA; CDR2 reads FQGNSA. The V gene lost 2 bases and the J gene lost 2 bases, with 7 bases spanning the gap. The CDR3 region is CASSLWTTGANVLTF. CDR3 bases: TGTGCCAGCAGCTTATGGACAACTGGGGCCAACGTCCTGACTTTC.

This clonotype has at least ten counts. The chain carries TRBV7-9 and TRBJ2-1; possibly TRBD2 for D (6 bases). Between the trimmed V and J ends, which lost 4 bases and 7 bases, there was a span of 23 bases. The CDR3 contains 17 residues. CDR1 and CDR2 from the germline V gene are SEHNR and FQNEAQ (reference sequence). The CDR3, as DNA: TGTGCCAGCAGCTCGAGCGAGGGACTCCTGAAGGGGAATGAGCAGTTCTTC. Translating gives CASSSSEGLLKGNEQFF.

The chain combines TRBV7-9 with TRBJ2-5; 7 bases fit TRBD1. The length of the CDR3 is 14 residues. CDR1 and CDR2 (germline): SEHNR, FQNEAQ (reference sequence). Trimming cost V 6 bases and J 4 bases; bases outside gene matches: 8. The DNA for the CDR3 is TGTGCCAGCAGGCCGGCAGGGGGAAGAGAGACCCAGTACTTC. Its protein product is CASRPAGGRETQYF.

The chain is built from TRBV11-2 and TRBJ2-1; 12 bases are a match to TRBD2. Germline V gene data show CDR1 as SGHAT and CDR2 as FQNNGV. The CDR3 spans 17 residues. The V segment lost 5 bases and the J segment 5 bases; nucleotides outside the gene matches: 10. The CDR3 DNA is TGTGCCAGCAGCCAGATGGTAGGACTAGCGGGGAACAATGAGCAGTTCTTC. The encoded protein is CASSQMVGLAGNNEQFF. The whole variable domain, filled in from reference TRBV11-2 and TRBJ2-1, reads EAGVAQSPRYKIIEKRQSVAFWCNPISGHATLYWYQQILGQGPKLLIQFQNNGVVDDSQLPKDRFSAERLKGVDSTLKIQPAKLEDSAVYLCASSQMVGLAGNNEQFFGPGTRLTVL.

With regard to this clonotype: An end of the junction does not agree with germline; a read error may underlie this. The chain joins TRBV20-1 to TRBJ2-1; 7 nucleotides line up with TRBD1. There are 14 residues in the CDR3. CDR1 is DFQATT, CDR2 SNEGSKA, per germline (reference sequence). CDR3 residues: CSARTGTQTNVQFF. CDR3 nucleotides: TGCAGTGCAAGGACAGGAACTCAGACCAATGTGCAGTTCTTC.

The V and J genes are TRBV2 and TRBJ2-7; D unclear. CDR3 length equals 14 residues. Trimming pared 6 bases from V and 5 bases from J, leaving 17 bases between. Germline V gene lookup returns CDR1 SNHLY and CDR2 FYNNEI. This CDR3 is CASSQDRRFDEQYF. The CDR3 DNA reads TGTGCCAGCAGCCAAGATCGACGATTTGACGAGCAGTACTTC.

V is TRBV6-1 and J is TRBJ1-1; 9 bases line up with TRBD1. J gave up 8 bases and V 5 bases, and 6 bases lay outside the gene matches. CDR3 size: 13 residues. Germline assignment: CDR1 MNHNS and CDR2 SASEGT. The CDR3 loop reads CASSTYRGPEAFF. Written as DNA, the CDR3 is TGTGCCAGCAGTACGTACAGGGGGCCGGAAGCTTTCTTT.

This clonotype showed up many times. V usage is TRBV19 and J usage is TRBJ2-7; TRBD1 might be the D (6 bases). Trimming pared 3 bases from V and 5 bases from J, leaving 11 bases between. The CDR3 totals 13 residues. Germline assignment: CDR1 LNHDA and CDR2 SQIVND (reference sequence). The CDR3 protein is CASSMWGLDEQYF. The DNA for the CDR3 is TGTGCCAGTAGTATGTGGGGGCTTGACGAGCAGTACTTC.

Only a few counts were recorded for this clonotype. This sequence joins TRBV10-3 and TRBJ1-1, with D unresolved. The germline V gene has CDR1 ENHRY and CDR2 SYGVKD. Trimming stripped 10 bases from V and 2 bases from J, with 14 bases between. CDR3 size: 13 residues. The CDR3 region has the DNA TGTGCCAGCGCTGGCTGGGGTAACACTGAAGCTTTCTTT. Translating it yields CASAGWGNTEAFF.

This clonotype was detected only a few times. This chain uses TRBV2 with TRBJ1-2; D may be TRBD1 (5 bases). CDR3 length: 11 residues. V was clipped by 8 bases and J by 8 bases, with 12 bases between them. CDR1 is SNHLY and CDR2 is FYNNEI in the germline V gene. The CDR3, as DNA: TGTGCCAGCGTACCAGGGAACGGCTACACCTTC. This encodes CASVPGNGYTF.

This clonotype showed up many times. The chain recombines TRBV20-1 with TRBJ1-5; 9 bases are shared with TRBD1. Germline loops: CDR1 DFQATT, CDR2 SNEGSKA (reference sequence). The CDR3 covers 16 residues. The V gene end was trimmed by 0 bases and the J gene end by 5 bases; junction bases not matched to a gene: 8. This CDR3 reads CSARDPGQGDHQPQHF. The CDR3, as DNA: TGCAGTGCTAGAGACCCGGGACAGGGAGACCATCAGCCCCAGCATTTT.

This clonotype was counted at least ten times. The V and J genes are TRBV25-1 and TRBJ1-2, with unresolved D. CDR1 and CDR2 (germline): MGHDK, SYGVNS. Trimming removed 0 bases from V and 10 bases from J, with 6 bases in between. The CDR3 runs to 11 residues. CDR3 in DNA: TGTGCCAGCAGTGAATACGAGGACTACACCTTC. Its translation is CASSEYEDYTF.

The sample holds many counts of this clonotype. The rearrangement links TRBV12-3 or TRBV12-4 to TRBJ2-3, with TRBD2 matching over 8 bases. The CDR3 has 15 residues. The ends lost 3 bases at V and 3 bases at J; junction bases unmatched: 5. CDR3 DNA: TGTGCCAGCAGTTTTGCGGGAGGTTTGACAGATACGCAGTATTTT. Its translation: CASSFAGGLTDTQYF.

This clonotype has a single count. The V and J genes are TRBV20-1 and TRBJ1-5, with D tentatively TRBD1 (5 bases). V was clipped by 1 base and J by 6 bases, with 25 bases between them. CDR3 length equals 18 residues. Looked up from germline, CDR1 is DFQATT and CDR2 is SNEGSKA (reference sequence). CDR3 loop: CSARVSGLAGGRSQPQHF. Here the CDR3 DNA reads TGCAGTGCTAGAGTATCGGGACTAGCGGGAGGGCGGTCTCAGCCCCAGCATTTT.

This rearrangement joins TRBV29-1 to TRBJ2-5; possibly TRBD1 or TRBD2 for D (5 bases each). The germline gives CDR1 SQVTM, CDR2 ANQGSEA. This CDR3 is built from 13 residues. V was pared by 4 bases and J by 5 bases, with 14 bases between. The CDR3 DNA sequence: TGCAGCGTTGGTAGGGGAGAGGATGAGACCCAGTACTTC. It specifies CSVGRGEDETQYF.

The gene calls are TRBV6-5 and TRBJ2-5, with D possibly TRBD1 on 6 matching bases. Germline CDR1 and CDR2: MNHEY and SVGAGI. Trimming stripped 2 bases from V and 7 bases from J, with 8 bases between. This CDR3 has 12 residues. The CDR3 nucleotides read TGTGCCAGCAGTTACCAGACAGGGACCCAGTACTTC. Translated, it gives CASSYQTGTQYF.

The chain recombines TRBV24-1 with TRBJ2-7, with unresolved D. The CDR3 has 15 residues. Germline CDR1 reads KGHDR; CDR2 reads SFDVKD. Trimming removed 4 bases from V and 3 bases from J, with 15 bases in between. CDR3 in DNA: TGTGCCACCAGTGAGCATGACGGAACGCACTACGAGCAGTACTTC. This translates into CATSEHDGTHYEQYF.

CDR3 nucleotides: TGCAGCGTTGATGAGGAACAGGGGGCCTATGGCTACACCTTC. Protein product: CSVDEEQGAYGYTF. The V and J genes are TRBV29-1 and TRBJ1-2; 9 bases fit TRBD1. The germline CDR1 and CDR2 sequences are SQVTM and ANQGSEA. With 3 bases clipped from V and 4 bases from J, the junction kept 6 bases outside the gene matches. This CDR3 has 14 residues.

The genes are TRBV5-4 and TRBJ1-1; the match to TRBD1 covers 8 bases. This CDR3 is built from 15 residues. V shed 4 bases and J 2 bases; nucleotides not matched to a gene: 7. Germline CDR1 and CDR2: SGHNT and YYREEE (reference sequence). The CDR3 bases are TGTGCCAGCAGCCCTGGGGCAGGGGGCAACACTGAAGCTTTCTTT. Its protein is CASSPGAGGNTEAFF.

The table lists this clonotype with many counts. V gene TRBV5-6 combines with J gene TRBJ2-1; 10 bases line up with TRBD2. The CDR3 covers 15 residues. The germline CDR1 and CDR2 sequences are SGHDT and YYEEEE. Germline trimming cut 4 bases from V and 6 bases from J; bases unmatched to any gene: 7. CDR3 DNA: TGTGCCAGCAGCCCGGGACTAGCGACCCTCAATGAGCAGTTCTTC. This codes for CASSPGLATLNEQFF.

The chain joins TRBV29-1 to TRBJ2-5; TRBD1 matches 7 bases. The CDR3 has 13 residues. Looked up from germline, CDR1 is SQVTM and CDR2 is ANQGSEA. Trimming cost V 2 bases and J 4 bases; bases outside gene matches: 4. CDR3 amino acids: CSVESYRGETQYF. The CDR3, as DNA: TGCAGCGTTGAATCGTACAGGGGAGAGACCCAGTACTTC.

The chain recombines TRBV10-3 with TRBJ2-7; TRBD1 matches 8 bases. Trimming at V came to 7 bases and at J to 2 bases, leaving 7 bases not matched to a gene. CDR1 and CDR2 (germline): ENHRY, SYGVKD. The CDR3 runs to 14 residues. The CDR3 is CAIKSGTGAYEQYF. CDR3 coding DNA: TGTGCCATCAAGTCCGGGACAGGAGCCTACGAGCAGTACTTC.